A single TCR beta chain is shown here with its context. Its target is unknown. Germline values: CDR1 SGHRS, CDR2 YFSETQ. The trim removed 1 base at V and 3 bases at J, leaving 6 bases unmatched. The CDR3 has 16 residues. Both 60 Vbeta primers and 13 Jbeta primers went into the PCR. TCRdb's table, derived via immunoSEQ multiplex PCR, lists solely in-frame clones and lacks some. The table lists 75,000 to 100,000 clones, around 76% of them singletons. This sample stems from a study of cytomegalovirus exposure and HLA in healthy donors. Study-wide results and caveats: Beyond CMV serostatus, there was no information to go on about immune exposure.

The chain recombines TRBV5-1 with TRBJ2-3, with 9 positions matching TRBD2. The sample consisted of PBMCs. The sequence derives from a man aged 30 to 39 in good health and CMV-seronegative. DNA of the CDR3: TGCGCCAGCAGCTTGATGTCCGCGGGAGGGACAGATACGCAGTATTTT. Amino acid sequence: CASSLMSAGGTDTQYF.